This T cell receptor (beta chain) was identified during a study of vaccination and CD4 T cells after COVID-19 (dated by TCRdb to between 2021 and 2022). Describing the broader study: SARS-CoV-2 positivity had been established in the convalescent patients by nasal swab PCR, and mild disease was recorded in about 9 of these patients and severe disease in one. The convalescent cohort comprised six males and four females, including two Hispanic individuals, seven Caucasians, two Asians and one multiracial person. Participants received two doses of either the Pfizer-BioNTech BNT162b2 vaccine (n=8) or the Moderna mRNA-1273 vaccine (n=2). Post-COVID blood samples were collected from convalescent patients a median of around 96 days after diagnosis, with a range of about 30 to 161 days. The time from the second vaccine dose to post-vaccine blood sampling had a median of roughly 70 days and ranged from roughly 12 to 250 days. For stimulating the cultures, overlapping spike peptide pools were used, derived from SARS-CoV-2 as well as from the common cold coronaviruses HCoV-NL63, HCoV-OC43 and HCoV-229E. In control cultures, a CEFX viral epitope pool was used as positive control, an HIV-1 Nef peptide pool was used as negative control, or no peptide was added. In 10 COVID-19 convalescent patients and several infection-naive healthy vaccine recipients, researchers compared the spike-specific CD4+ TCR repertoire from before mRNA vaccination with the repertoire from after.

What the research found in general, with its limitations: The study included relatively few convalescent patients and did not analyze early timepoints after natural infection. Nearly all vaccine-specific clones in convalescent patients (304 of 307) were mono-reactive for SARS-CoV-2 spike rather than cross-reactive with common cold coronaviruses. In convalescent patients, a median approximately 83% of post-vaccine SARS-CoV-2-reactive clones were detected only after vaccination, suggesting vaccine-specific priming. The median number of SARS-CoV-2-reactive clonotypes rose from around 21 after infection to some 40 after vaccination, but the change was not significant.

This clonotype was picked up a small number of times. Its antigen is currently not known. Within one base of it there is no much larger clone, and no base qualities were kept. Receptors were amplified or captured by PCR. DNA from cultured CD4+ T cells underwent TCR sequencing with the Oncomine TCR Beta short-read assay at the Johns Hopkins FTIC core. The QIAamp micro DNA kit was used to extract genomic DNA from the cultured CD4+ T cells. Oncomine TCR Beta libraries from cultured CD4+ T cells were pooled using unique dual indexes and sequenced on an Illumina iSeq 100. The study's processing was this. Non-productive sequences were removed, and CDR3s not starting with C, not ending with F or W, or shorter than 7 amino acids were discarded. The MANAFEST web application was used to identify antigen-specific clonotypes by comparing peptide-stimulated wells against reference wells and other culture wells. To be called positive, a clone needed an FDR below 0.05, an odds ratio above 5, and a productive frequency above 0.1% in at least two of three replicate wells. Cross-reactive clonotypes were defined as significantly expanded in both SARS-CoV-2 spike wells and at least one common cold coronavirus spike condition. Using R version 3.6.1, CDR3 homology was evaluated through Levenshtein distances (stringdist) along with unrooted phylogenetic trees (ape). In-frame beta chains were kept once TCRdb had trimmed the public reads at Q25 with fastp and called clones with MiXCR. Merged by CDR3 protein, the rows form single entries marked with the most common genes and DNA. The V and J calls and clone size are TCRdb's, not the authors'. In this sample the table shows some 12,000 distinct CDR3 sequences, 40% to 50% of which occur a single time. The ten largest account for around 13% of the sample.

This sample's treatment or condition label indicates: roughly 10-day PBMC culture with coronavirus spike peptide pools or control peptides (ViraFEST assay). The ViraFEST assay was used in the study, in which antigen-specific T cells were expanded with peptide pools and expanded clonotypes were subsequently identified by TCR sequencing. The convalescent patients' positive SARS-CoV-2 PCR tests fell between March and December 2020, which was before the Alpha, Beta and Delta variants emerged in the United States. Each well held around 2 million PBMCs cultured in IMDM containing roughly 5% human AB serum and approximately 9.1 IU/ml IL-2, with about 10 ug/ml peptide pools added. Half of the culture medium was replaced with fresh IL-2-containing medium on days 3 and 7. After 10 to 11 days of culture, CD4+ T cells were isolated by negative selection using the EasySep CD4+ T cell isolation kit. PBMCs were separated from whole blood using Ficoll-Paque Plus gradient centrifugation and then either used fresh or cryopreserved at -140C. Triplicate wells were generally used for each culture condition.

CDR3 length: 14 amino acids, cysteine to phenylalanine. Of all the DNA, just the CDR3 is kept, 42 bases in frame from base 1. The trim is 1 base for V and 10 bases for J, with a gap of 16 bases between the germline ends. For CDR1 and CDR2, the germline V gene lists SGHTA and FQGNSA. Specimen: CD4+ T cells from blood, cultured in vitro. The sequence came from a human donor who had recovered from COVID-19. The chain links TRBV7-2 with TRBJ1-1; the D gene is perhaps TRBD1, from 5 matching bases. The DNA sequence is TGTGCCAGCAGCTTAGGGAGGCAGGGTCGAGGAGCTTTCTTT. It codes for CASSLGRQGRGAFF.